This T cell receptor (beta chain) was captured in a study of blood T cell repertoires in COVID-19. Background on the study: The United States, Italy and Spain supplied acute and convalescent COVID-19 samples. T cells, B-cell-depleted T cells, or PBMCs provided the cDNA or gDNA that served as material.

The CDR3 has 14 residues. V was clipped by 7 bases and J by 1 base; unmatched bases: 7. Looked up from germline, CDR1 is SQVTM and CDR2 is ANQGSEA. How the authors handled the data: Estimates of nucleated cell counts were drawn from the amplification of reference gene primers. The repertoire was sequenced with immunoSEQ multiplex PCR; TCRdb's copy has only in-frame clones and lacks some. V and J calls and clone size come straight from that table; D and trimming were deduced from the DNA. Of about 190,000 clones in the sample, roughly 80% were seen once. This chain uses TRBV29-1 with TRBJ1-1; the match to TRBD1 covers 9 bases. Input material: peripheral blood. The sequence derives from a woman aged 45 to 65 with acute or convalescent COVID-19. CDR3 coding DNA: TGCAGCGCCGAGGGGACAGGGCGGAACACTGAAGCTTTCTTT. Amino acids: CSAEGTGRNTEAFF.